Given below is one T cell receptor beta chain in context. Its antigen is not known. This sample was taken from a study of human thymus T cells. Overall study results and limits: Gene usage (both V and J) appeared biased in thymic and blood repertoires.

The CDR3 loop spans 12 amino acids. V was clipped by 1 base and J by 8 bases; unmatched bases: 1. Germline loops: CDR1 SGHTA, CDR2 FQGNSA. TCRdb's copy holds only in-frame clones and misses some; the assay was immunoSEQ multiplex PCR. Of just over 45,000 clones listed, roughly 94% are singletons. Infants, healthy and Finnish, who were having corrective surgery for congenital heart defects served as donors. Only four of the eight donors provided an approximately 0.45-1 mL blood sample. Genomic DNA was extracted from every available blood leukocyte. Input material: blood. V gene TRBV7-2 combines with J gene TRBJ1-2; 7 bases are shared with TRBD1. This receptor was identified in a girl under two years old with a congenital heart defect but otherwise immunologically healthy. CDR3 in amino acids: CASSLVGGGYTF. Written as DNA, the CDR3 is TGTGCCAGCAGCTTAGTAGGGGGCGGCTACACCTTC.